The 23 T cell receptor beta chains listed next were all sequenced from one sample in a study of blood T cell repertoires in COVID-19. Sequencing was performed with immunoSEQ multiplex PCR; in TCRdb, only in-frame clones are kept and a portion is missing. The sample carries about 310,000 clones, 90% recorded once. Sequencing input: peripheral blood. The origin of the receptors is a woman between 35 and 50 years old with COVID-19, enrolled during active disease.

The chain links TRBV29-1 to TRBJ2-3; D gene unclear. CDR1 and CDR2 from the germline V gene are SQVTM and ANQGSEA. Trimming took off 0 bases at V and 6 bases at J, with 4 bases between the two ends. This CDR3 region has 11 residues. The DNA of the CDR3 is TGCAGCGTTGAAGACCGGGATACGCAGTATTTT. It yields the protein CSVEDRDTQYF.

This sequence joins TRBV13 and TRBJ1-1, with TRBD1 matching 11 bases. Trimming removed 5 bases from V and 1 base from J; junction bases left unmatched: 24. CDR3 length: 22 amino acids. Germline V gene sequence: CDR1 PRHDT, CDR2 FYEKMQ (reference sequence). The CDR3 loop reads CASSLSSYGTGGTRFRNTEAFF. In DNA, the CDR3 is TGTGCCAGCAGCCTATCGTCTTACGGGACAGGGGGGACAAGGTTTAGGAACACTGAAGCTTTCTTT. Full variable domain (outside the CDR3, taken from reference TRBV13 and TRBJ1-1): AAGVIQSPRHLIKEKRETATLKCYPIPRHDTVYWYQQGPGQDPQFLISFYEKMQSDKGSIPDRFSAQQFSDYHSELNMSSLELGDSALYFCASSLSSYGTGGTRFRNTEAFFGQGTRLTVV.

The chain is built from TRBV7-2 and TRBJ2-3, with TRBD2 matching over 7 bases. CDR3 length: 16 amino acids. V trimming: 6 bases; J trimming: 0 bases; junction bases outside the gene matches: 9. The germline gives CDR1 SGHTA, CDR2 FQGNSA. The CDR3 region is CASRASTSASTDTQYF. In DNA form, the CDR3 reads TGTGCCAGCAGAGCCTCTACTAGCGCCAGCACAGATACGCAGTATTTT.

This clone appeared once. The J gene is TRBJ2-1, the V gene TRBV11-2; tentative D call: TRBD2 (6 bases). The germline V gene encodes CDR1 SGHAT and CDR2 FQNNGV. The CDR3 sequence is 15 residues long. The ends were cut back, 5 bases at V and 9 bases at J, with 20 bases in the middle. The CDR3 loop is CASSPLRLVEGEQFF. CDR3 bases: TGTGCCAGCAGCCCCCTTAGACTAGTGGAGGGTGAGCAGTTCTTC.

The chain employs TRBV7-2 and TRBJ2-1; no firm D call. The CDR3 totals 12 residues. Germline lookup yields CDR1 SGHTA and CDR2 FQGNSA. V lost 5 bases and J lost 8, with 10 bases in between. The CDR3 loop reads CASSKLVDEQFF. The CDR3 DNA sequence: TGTGCCAGCAGCAAACTTGTGGATGAGCAGTTCTTC.

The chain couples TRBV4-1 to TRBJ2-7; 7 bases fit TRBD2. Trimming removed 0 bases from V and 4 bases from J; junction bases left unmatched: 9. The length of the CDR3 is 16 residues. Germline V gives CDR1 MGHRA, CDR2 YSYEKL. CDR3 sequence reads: CASSQDWAGESYEQYF. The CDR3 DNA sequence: TGCGCCAGCAGCCAAGATTGGGCGGGAGAGAGTTACGAGCAGTACTTC.

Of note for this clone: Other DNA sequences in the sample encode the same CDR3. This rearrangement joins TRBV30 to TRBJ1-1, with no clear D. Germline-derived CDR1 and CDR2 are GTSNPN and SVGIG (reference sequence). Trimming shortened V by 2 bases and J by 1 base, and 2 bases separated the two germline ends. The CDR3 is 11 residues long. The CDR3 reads CAWSRNTEAFF. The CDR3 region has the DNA TGTGCCTGGAGTCGGAACACTGAAGCTTTCTTT.

CDR3 coding DNA: TGTGCCAGCAGCGCGATCGGGACTAGCGGATCTGACTCGCAGTATTTT. It specifies CASSAIGTSGSDSQYF. This chain uses TRBV6-2 or TRBV6-3 with TRBJ2-3; TRBD2 agrees at 11 bases. With 6 bases clipped from V and 10 bases from J, the junction kept 15 bases outside the gene matches. Germline CDR1 reads MNHEY; CDR2 reads SVGEGT. This CDR3 has 16 amino acids.

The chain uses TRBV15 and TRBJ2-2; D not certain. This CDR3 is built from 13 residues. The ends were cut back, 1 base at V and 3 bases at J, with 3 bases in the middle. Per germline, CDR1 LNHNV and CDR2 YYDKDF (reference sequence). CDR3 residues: CATSRAYTGELFF. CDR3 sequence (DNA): TGTGCCACCAGCAGAGCGTACACCGGGGAGCTGTTTTTT.

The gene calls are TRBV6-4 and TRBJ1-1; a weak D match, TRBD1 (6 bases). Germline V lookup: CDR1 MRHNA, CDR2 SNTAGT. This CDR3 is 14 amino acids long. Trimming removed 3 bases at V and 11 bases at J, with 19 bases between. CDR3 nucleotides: TGTGCCAGCAGTGATTACGACAGGCCCAAAAGGGCTTTCTTT. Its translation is CASSDYDRPKRAFF.

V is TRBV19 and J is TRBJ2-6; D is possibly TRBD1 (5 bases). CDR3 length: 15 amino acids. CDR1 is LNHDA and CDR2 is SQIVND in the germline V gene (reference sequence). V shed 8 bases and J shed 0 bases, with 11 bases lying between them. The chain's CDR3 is CASGVRVSGANVLTF. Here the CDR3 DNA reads TGTGCCAGTGGGGTCAGGGTCTCTGGGGCCAACGTCCTGACTTTC. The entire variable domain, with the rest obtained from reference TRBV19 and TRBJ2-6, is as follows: DGGITQSPKYLFRKEGQNVTLSCEQNLNHDAMYWYRQDPGQGLRLIYYSQIVNDFQKGDIAEGYSVSREKKESFPLTVTSAQKNPTAFYLCASGVRVSGANVLTFGAGSRLTVL.

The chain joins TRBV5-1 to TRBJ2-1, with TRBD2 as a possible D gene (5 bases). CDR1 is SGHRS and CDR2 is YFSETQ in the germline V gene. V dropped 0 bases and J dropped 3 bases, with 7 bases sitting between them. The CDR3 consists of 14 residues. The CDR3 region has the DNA TGCGCCAGCAGCTTGGAAGCGGACTACAATGAGCAGTTCTTC. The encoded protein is CASSLEADYNEQFF.

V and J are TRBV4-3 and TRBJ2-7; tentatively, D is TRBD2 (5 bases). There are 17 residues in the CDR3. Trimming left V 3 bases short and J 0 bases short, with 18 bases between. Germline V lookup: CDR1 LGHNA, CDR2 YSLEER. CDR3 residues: CASSQIKLTGFSYEQYF. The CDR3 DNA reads TGCGCCAGCAGCCAGATTAAGTTGACGGGGTTCTCCTACGAGCAGTACTTC.

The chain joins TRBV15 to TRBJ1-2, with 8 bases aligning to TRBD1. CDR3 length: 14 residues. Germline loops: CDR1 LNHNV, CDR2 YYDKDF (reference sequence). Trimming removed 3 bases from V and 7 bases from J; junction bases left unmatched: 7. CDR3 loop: CATSRGQGARGYTF. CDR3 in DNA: TGTGCCACCAGCAGGGGCCAGGGGGCTCGTGGCTACACCTTC. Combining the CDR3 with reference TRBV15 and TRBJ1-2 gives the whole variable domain DAMVIQNPRYQVTQFGKPVTLSCSQTLNHNVMYWYQQKSSQAPKLLFHYYDKDFNNEADTPDNFQSRRPNTSFCFLDIRSPGLGDTAMYLCATSRGQGARGYTFGSGTRLTVV.

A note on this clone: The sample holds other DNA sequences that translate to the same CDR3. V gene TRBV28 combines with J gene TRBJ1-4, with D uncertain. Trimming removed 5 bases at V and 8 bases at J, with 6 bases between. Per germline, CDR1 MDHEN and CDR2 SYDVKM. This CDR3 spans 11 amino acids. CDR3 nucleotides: TGTGCCAGCAGTGGCAGGGAAAAACTGTTTTTT. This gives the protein CASSGREKLFF.

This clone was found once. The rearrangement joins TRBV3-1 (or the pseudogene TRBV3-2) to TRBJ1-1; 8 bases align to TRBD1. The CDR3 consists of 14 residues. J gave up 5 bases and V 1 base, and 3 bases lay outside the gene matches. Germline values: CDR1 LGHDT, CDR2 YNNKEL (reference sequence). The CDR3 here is CASSQGTGRTEAFF. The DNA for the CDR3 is TGTGCCAGCAGCCAAGGGACAGGGAGAACTGAAGCTTTCTTT.

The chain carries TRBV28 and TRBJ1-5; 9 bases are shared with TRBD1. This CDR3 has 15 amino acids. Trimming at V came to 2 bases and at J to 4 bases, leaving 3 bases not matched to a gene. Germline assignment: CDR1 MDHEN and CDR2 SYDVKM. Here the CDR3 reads CASSLQTGGNQPQHF. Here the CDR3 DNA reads TGTGCCAGCAGTTTACAGACAGGGGGAAATCAGCCCCAGCATTTT.

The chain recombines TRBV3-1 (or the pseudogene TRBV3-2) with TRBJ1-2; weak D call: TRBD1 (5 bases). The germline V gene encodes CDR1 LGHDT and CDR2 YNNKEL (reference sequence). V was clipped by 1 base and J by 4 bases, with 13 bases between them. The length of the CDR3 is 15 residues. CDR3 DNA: TGTGCCAGCAGCCAAGTCAGGGAAATTCCCTATGGCTACACCTTC. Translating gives CASSQVREIPYGYTF.

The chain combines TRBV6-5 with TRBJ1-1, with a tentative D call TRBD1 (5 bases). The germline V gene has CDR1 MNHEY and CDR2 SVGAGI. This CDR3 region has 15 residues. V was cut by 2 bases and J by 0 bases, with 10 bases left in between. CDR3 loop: CASSYQGVMNTEAFF. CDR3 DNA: TGTGCCAGCAGTTACCAAGGGGTGATGAACACTGAAGCTTTCTTT.

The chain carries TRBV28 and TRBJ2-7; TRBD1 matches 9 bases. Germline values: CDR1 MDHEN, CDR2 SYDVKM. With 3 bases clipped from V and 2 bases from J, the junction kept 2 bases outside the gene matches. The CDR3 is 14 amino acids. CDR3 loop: CASSLGQGPYEQYF. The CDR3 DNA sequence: TGTGCCAGCAGTTTGGGACAGGGTCCCTACGAGCAGTACTTC.

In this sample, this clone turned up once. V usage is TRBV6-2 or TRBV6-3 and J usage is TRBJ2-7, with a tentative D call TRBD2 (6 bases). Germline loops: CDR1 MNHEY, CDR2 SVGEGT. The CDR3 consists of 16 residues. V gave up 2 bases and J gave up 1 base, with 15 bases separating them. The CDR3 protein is CASSYRSGVTSYEQYF. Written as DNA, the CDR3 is TGTGCCAGCAGTTACAGGTCGGGGGTCACGTCCTACGAGCAGTACTTC.

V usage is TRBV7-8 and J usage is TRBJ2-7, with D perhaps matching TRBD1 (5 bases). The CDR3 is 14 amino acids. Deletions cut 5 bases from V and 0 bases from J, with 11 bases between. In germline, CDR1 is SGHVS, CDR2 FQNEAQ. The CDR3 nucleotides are TGTGCCAGCAGCCCCCAGGGTAGCTCCTACGAGCAGTACTTC. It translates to CASSPQGSSYEQYF. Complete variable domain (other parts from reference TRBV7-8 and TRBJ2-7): GAGVSQSPRYKVAKRGQDVALRCDPISGHVSLFWYQQALGQGPEFLTYFQNEAQLDKSGLPSDRFFAERPEGSVSTLKIQRTQQEDSAVYLCASSPQGSSYEQYFGPGTRLTVT.

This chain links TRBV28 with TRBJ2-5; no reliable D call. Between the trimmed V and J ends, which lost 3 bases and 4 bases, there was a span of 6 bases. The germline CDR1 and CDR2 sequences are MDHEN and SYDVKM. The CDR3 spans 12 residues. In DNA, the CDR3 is TGTGCCAGCAGTTTGATCGGAGAGACCCAGTACTTC. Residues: CASSLIGETQYF. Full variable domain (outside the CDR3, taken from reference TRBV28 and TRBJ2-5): DVKVTQSSRYLVKRTGEKVFLECVQDMDHENMFWYRQDPGLGLRLIYFSYDVKMKEKGDIPEGYSVSREKKERFSLILESASTNQTSMYLCASSLIGETQYFGPGTRLLVL.